A selection of T cell receptor beta chains follows, all from one sample in a study of response to subunit inactivated influenza vaccine. TCRdb analysed the RT-PCR reads with MiXCR anew, one entry per CDR3 protein. The sample carries roughly 190,000 distinct CDR3 sequences, roughly 14% recorded once. Sequencing used CD8+ T cells sorted from PBMCs, obtained around 5 days after vaccination. The receptors originated from a man aged 50 to 59 who received an inactivated influenza vaccine. Each CDR3 is given with its conserved first and last residue. The D gene is left open where the match is weak. Rows may omit the clone size; those that give it use once, few, many or a size class.

D | J | V | size | CDR3 | DNA
NA | TRBJ2-3 | TRBV2 | few | CASSEFWDTQYF | TGTGCCAGCAGTGAATTTTGGGATACGCAGTATTTT
TRBD2 | TRBJ2-7 | TRBV12-3/TRBV12-4 | NA | CASSLDPSGRDEQYF | TGTGCCAGCAGTTTAGACCCTAGCGGGAGAGATGAGCAGTACTTC
TRBD1 | TRBJ2-3 | TRBV7-9 | NA | CASSVRDRGVDTQYF | TGTGCCAGCAGCGTCCGCGACAGGGGGGTGGATACGCAGTATTTT
NA | TRBJ1-1 | TRBV6-5 | NA | CASSYGDWVTEAFF | TGTGCCAGCAGTTACGGGGATTGGGTCACTGAAGCTTTCTTT
TRBD2 | TRBJ2-5 | TRBV15 | NA | CSTSDSSGGFQETQYF | TGTTCCACCAGCGATAGTAGCGGGGGGTTCCAAGAGACCCAGTACTTC
TRBD2 | TRBJ2-2 | TRBV28 | few | CASSLYYSSGGGELFF | TGTGCCAGCAGTTTATATTATTCTAGCGGGGGCGGGGAGCTGTTTTTT
TRBD1 | TRBJ1-2 | TRBV9 | few | CASSDPGQGAGGIYGYTF | TGTGCCAGCAGTGACCCCGGACAGGGGGCCGGGGGGATCTATGGCTACACCTTC
NA | TRBJ1-3 | TRBV5-1 | NA | CASSFDSLSSGNTIYF | TGCGCCAGCAGCTTTGACAGCTTATCCTCTGGAAACACCATATATTTT
TRBD2 | TRBJ2-5 | TRBV5-6 | NA | CASSHGGAQETQYF | TGTGCCAGCAGCCACGGGGGGGCCCAAGAGACCCAGTACTTC
NA | TRBJ1-5 | TRBV7-9 | many | CASSVGDQPQHF | TGTGCCAGCAGCGTCGGAGATCAGCCCCAGCATTTT
NA | TRBJ2-1 | TRBV12-3/TRBV12-4 | many | CASSLEGRSSYNEQFF | TGTGCCAGCAGTTTGGAGGGGAGAAGCTCCTACAATGAGCAGTTCTTC
NA | TRBJ1-5 | TRBV6-1 | NA | CASSEWDTAHQPQHF | TGTGCCAGCAGTGAATGGGATACTGCCCATCAGCCCCAGCATTTT
NA | TRBJ2-2 | TRBV27 | few | CASSLGGGELFF | TGTGCCAGCAGTTTAGGCGGCGGGGAGCTGTTTTTT
NA | TRBJ1-2 | TRBV30 | NA | CAWSARGSYGYTF | TGTGCCTGGAGCGCGCGGGGCTCCTATGGCTACACCTTC
TRBD2 | TRBJ2-7 | TRBV29-1 | many | CSVEDRRTSSYEQYF | TGCAGCGTTGAAGATCGAAGGACTAGCTCCTACGAGCAGTACTTC
NA | TRBJ1-2 | TRBV3-1 | NA | CASSQEEGDGYTF | TGTGCCAGCAGCCAAGAGGAGGGAGATGGCTACACCTTC
TRBD2 | TRBJ2-7 | TRBV5-1 | many | CASSTVAGYSYEQYF | TGCGCCAGCAGCACGGTAGCGGGCTACTCCTACGAGCAGTACTTC
NA | TRBJ1-2 | TRBV29-1 | few | CSSPGLYGYTF | TGCAGCTCTCCGGGCCTTTATGGCTACACCTTC
TRBD2 | TRBJ2-1 | TRBV6-1 | few | CASSQSPPGGLYNEQFF | TGTGCCAGCAGTCAGTCTCCCCCGGGGGGGCTTTACAATGAGCAGTTCTTC
NA | TRBJ2-3 | TRBV10-3 | few | CAISESQRRTDTQYF | TGTGCCATCAGTGAGTCCCAGAGACGCACAGATACGCAGTATTTT
TRBD2 | TRBJ2-1 | TRBV4-3 | many | CASSQTSGGYNEQFF | TGCGCCAGCAGCCAAACTAGCGGGGGGTACAATGAGCAGTTCTTC
TRBD1 | TRBJ2-7 | TRBV6-2/TRBV6-3 | NA | CASSWDSLSYEQYF | TGTGCCAGCAGTTGGGACAGTCTCTCCTACGAGCAGTACTTC
NA | TRBJ1-2 | TRBV5-5 | NA | CASSLLGSDSFYGYTF | TGTGCCAGCAGTCTGCTAGGTTCAGATTCATTCTATGGCTACACCTTC
TRBD1 | TRBJ2-3 | TRBV4-2 | many | CASSQEGQRGTDTQYF | TGTGCCAGCAGCCAAGAGGGACAGAGGGGCACAGATACGCAGTATTTT
NA | TRBJ2-5 | TRBV4-3 | few | CASSQDLRGFGETQYF | TGCGCCAGCAGCCAAGATTTGAGAGGGTTCGGGGAGACCCAGTACTTC
NA | TRBJ2-2 | TRBV7-6 | NA | CASSPTRGPYGGELFF | TGTGCCAGCAGCCCCACCCGGGGGCCCTACGGCGGGGAGCTGTTTTTT
NA | TRBJ2-2 | TRBV5-6 | NA | CASGNTGILGDTGELFF | TGTGCCAGCGGAAACACCGGGATCCTTGGTGACACCGGGGAGCTGTTTTTT
NA | TRBJ2-5 | TRBV28 | many | CASSSFIGQTQETQYF | TGTGCCAGCAGTTCGTTCATAGGACAGACCCAAGAGACCCAGTACTTC
NA | TRBJ2-2 | TRBV29-1 | few | CSVAGPNTGELFF | TGCAGCGTTGCAGGGCCGAACACCGGGGAGCTGTTTTTT
NA | TRBJ1-5 | TRBV28 | NA | CASSLFLTPGVDQPQHF | TGTGCCAGCAGTTTATTTCTAACGCCCGGGGTGGATCAGCCCCAGCATTTT
NA | TRBJ2-7 | TRBV2 | NA | CASTPRISYEQYF | TGTGCCAGCACCCCGCGGATCTCCTACGAGCAGTACTTC
TRBD1 | TRBJ1-2 | TRBV10-3 | many | CAISGNTGGRDGYTF | TGTGCCATCAGCGGAAACACAGGGGGCAGGGATGGCTACACCTTC
NA | TRBJ1-1 | TRBV20-1 | few | CSATPFVSNTEAFF | TGCAGTGCTACCCCTTTTGTCTCGAACACTGAAGCTTTCTTT
TRBD1 | TRBJ2-7 | TRBV5-8 | many | CASSPGQGGSYEQYF | TGTGCCAGCAGTCCCGGACAGGGGGGCTCCTACGAGCAGTACTTC
TRBD2 | TRBJ2-3 | TRBV29-1 | NA | CSLSSGTSGRAGDTQYF | TGCAGCCTCTCCTCCGGGACTAGCGGGAGGGCCGGAGATACGCAGTATTTT
NA | TRBJ2-7 | TRBV14 | many | CASSQDRYEQYF | TGTGCCAGCAGCCAAGATCGGTACGAGCAGTACTTC
TRBD1 | TRBJ2-2 | TRBV6-5 | NA | CASSYSRLTGGDTGELFF | TGTGCCAGCAGTTACTCGAGATTGACAGGGGGCGACACCGGGGAGCTGTTTTTT
NA | TRBJ2-1 | TRBV24-1 | NA | CATSDNHNEQFF | TGTGCCACCAGTGATAATCACAATGAGCAGTTCTTC